This T cell receptor (beta chain) was obtained from a study of T-cell memory formation after mild COVID-19. It was 5'RACE with constant-segment primers that produced the TCR alpha and TCR beta cDNA libraries, which carried sample barcodes and UMIs. TCRdb passed the 5' RACE reads through MiXCR, listing each CDR3 protein once. Among roughly 180,000 distinct CDR3 sequences, around a tenth were seen once, and the ten largest hold approximately 3.8%. Study-level findings and limits: Whether second-wave clones peaking at day 37 were SARS-CoV-2 specific went unconfirmed. CD4+ contracting clones were found mainly in CM and EM, and CD8+ ones in EMRA.

The length of the CDR3 is 15 residues. The V and J ends lost 0 bases and 7 bases respectively, with 18 bases between them. CDR1 and CDR2 (germline): DFQATT, SNEGSKA (reference sequence). This clonotype was counted only a few times. What it binds is unknown. The V gene is TRBV20-1, the J gene TRBJ1-2; weak D call: TRBD1 (5 bases). Sample: PBMCs or a T cell subset sorted from them (not recorded which). This clonotype was obtained from a man between 18 and 29 years old who had mild COVID-19 (a few samples of this study predate the infection). Cell type and time point are not known. CDR3 residues: CSARDPRSGNVGYTF. DNA for the CDR3: TGCAGTGCTAGAGATCCGAGATCAGGGAATGTTGGCTACACCTTC.